This T cell receptor beta chain appears in the sequencing data of a study of human T cells and chemical hapten exposure. Study as a whole: Minor volume differences among pooled libraries chiefly drove per-sample TCR yield variation. General study points: TCRs at high frequency, those above 1 in 1000, did not change with DPC sensitization.

The library tagged individual cDNA molecules with unique molecular identifiers. Authors' data handling: The median was about 100,000 TCRs per sample, ranging roughly 20,000 to 690,600. Using its own MiXCR run on the RACE reads, TCRdb lists one record per CDR3 protein. TCRdb's processing, not the study's, gives the V and J calls here. The repertoire consists of about 45,000 distinct CDR3 sequences, with roughly 4.5% occurring once and the leading ten covering about 5.8%. Time point noted: healthy volunteer bleed at 2 weeks. Unfractionated whole blood served as the source for total RNA extraction. The germline V gene has CDR1 MDHEN and CDR2 SYDVKM. There are 15 residues in the CDR3. In its sample, this clonotype was seen a few times. Its antigen remains unknown. One end of the junction does not line up with germline, which may come from a read error.

The clonotype originates from a human donor in good health. Some clones in this sample may be carry-over from other donors' samples. The chain recombines TRBV28 with TRBJ2-1; a possible D gene is TRBD2 (6 bases). The sequencing sample was made of whole blood. In DNA form, the CDR3 reads TGTGCCAGCAGTTCGGCAGGGACTTCCTTCAATGAGCAGTTCTTC. As protein: CASSSAGTSFNEQFF.